The 16 T cell receptor beta chains below come from one sample, sequenced in a study of T cell changes during pregnancy in multiple sclerosis. Clones were sequenced by immunoSEQ multiplex PCR, and TCRdb holds only the in-frame ones, with some missing. The table includes around 95,000 clones, 92% detected once. Specimen: peripheral blood, collected after pregnancy. Source of these receptors: a female donor with multiple sclerosis, enrolled in a pregnancy study.

This chain links TRBV11-2 with TRBJ2-7; D call uncertain. In germline, CDR1 is SGHAT, CDR2 FQNNGV. V was cut by 5 bases and J by 2 bases, with 16 bases left in between. The CDR3 contains 15 residues. CDR3 sequence: CASSGLQRRAYEQYF. The CDR3 DNA sequence: TGTGCCAGCAGCGGGTTGCAGAGGCGCGCCTACGAGCAGTACTTC.

This clone is a singleton in its sample. V usage is TRBV7-3 and J usage is TRBJ2-1, with a weak D call TRBD1 (5 bases). The CDR3 consists of 15 residues. The germline V gene has CDR1 SGHTA and CDR2 FQGTGA. V lost 5 bases and J lost 6, with 17 bases in between. CDR3 DNA: TGTGCCAGCAGCCAACCTTTGGGGCCTTCCAATGAGCAGTTCTTC. This codes for CASSQPLGPSNEQFF.

The V and J genes are TRBV9 and TRBJ1-4, with 9 bases that match TRBD1. Germline-derived CDR1 and CDR2 are SGDLS and YYNGEE. The CDR3 runs to 15 residues. Trimming at V came to 0 bases and at J to 5 bases, leaving 2 bases not matched to a gene. CDR3 DNA: TGTGCCAGCAGCGTAGGGACAGGGGAAAATGAAAAACTGTTTTTT. It yields the protein CASSVGTGENEKLFF.

This chain joins TRBV11-2 and TRBJ2-1; the D gene is possibly TRBD2 (6 bases). V lost 5 bases and J lost 11, with 19 bases in between. The CDR3 consists of 14 residues. From germline, CDR1 is SGHAT and CDR2 FQNNGV. This chain's CDR3 is CASSNRDSPLQQFF. CDR3 in DNA: TGTGCCAGCAGCAACCGGGACTCCCCCCTGCAGCAGTTCTTC.

The chain couples TRBV5-1 to TRBJ1-4; D remains unclear. CDR1 SGHRS and CDR2 YFSETQ come from the germline V gene. The CDR3 totals 16 residues. V lost 3 bases, J lost 0 bases, and 12 bases lay in between. CDR3 nucleotides: TGCGCCAGCAGCTCCACAGTATTTGCAACTAATGAAAAACTGTTTTTT. It yields the protein CASSSTVFATNEKLFF.

The chain carries TRBV5-4 and TRBJ1-2; 7 bases line up with TRBD1. Trimming removed 4 bases from V and 4 bases from J; junction bases left unmatched: 7. This CDR3 is 14 amino acids long. Germline-derived CDR1 and CDR2 are SGHNT and YYREEE (reference sequence). This CDR3 reads CASSALDRSYGYTF. The CDR3 DNA reads TGTGCCAGCAGCGCCCTGGACAGGTCCTATGGCTACACCTTC.

V and J are TRBV28 and TRBJ1-6; 9 nucleotides agree with TRBD1. J lost 7 bases, V lost 5 bases, and 3 bases had no gene match. This CDR3 comprises 14 residues. Germline loops: CDR1 MDHEN, CDR2 SYDVKM. CDR3 DNA sequence: TGTGCCAGCAGTGTAGGGACAGGGAATTCACCCCTCCACTTT. It translates to CASSVGTGNSPLHF.

V is TRBV5-4 and J is TRBJ2-7; D unclear. The CDR3 has 14 residues. V lost 0 bases, J lost 5 bases, and 12 bases lay in between. Germline-derived CDR1 and CDR2 are SGHNT and YYREEE (reference sequence). The CDR3 sequence is CASSLDPVLNEQYF. The DNA for the CDR3 is TGTGCCAGCAGCTTGGATCCGGTTCTGAACGAGCAGTACTTC. The whole variable domain, filled in from reference TRBV5-4 and TRBJ2-7, reads ETGVTQSPTHLIKTRGQQVTLRCSSQSGHNTVSWYQQALGQGPQFIFQYYREEENGRGNFPPRFSGLQFPNYSSELNVNALELDDSALYLCASSLDPVLNEQYFGPGTRLTVT.

The chain carries TRBV30 and TRBJ1-1; D is perhaps TRBD1 (5 bases). V shed 1 base and J shed 2 bases, with 8 bases lying between them. This CDR3 is built from 13 residues. Germline loops: CDR1 GTSNPN, CDR2 SVGIG (reference sequence). The CDR3 region has the DNA TGTGCCTGGAGTGGCAGGGCCAACACTGAAGCTTTCTTT. It codes for CAWSGRANTEAFF.

This clone was seen only once. The chain carries TRBV9 and TRBJ1-3; 8 bases align to TRBD1. Germline CDR1 reads SGDLS; CDR2 reads YYNGEE. With 4 bases clipped from V and 1 base from J, the junction kept 4 bases outside the gene matches. The CDR3 length is 15 residues. The CDR3 coding sequence is TGTGCCAGCAGCCCACAGGGGGGTTCTGGAAACACCATATATTTT. This gives the protein CASSPQGGSGNTIYF.

This clone came up many times. The rearrangement uses TRBV15 and TRBJ2-7; 7 bases match TRBD2. The ends lost 0 bases at V and 2 bases at J; junction bases unmatched: 1. The CDR3 is 14 residues long. Germline assignment: CDR1 LNHNV and CDR2 YYDKDF (reference sequence). This CDR3 reads CATSREREPYEQYF. CDR3 DNA: TGTGCCACCAGCAGAGAGCGGGAGCCCTACGAGCAGTACTTC.

The V and J genes are TRBV5-6 and TRBJ1-3; TRBD1 is a possible D gene (5 bases). Per the germline V gene, CDR1 is SGHDT and CDR2 is YYEEEE. V lost 7 bases, J lost 4 bases, and 27 bases lay in between. The CDR3 has 18 residues. The CDR3 loop is CASSPTGHASTLGNTIYF. Written as DNA, the CDR3 is TGTGCCAGCTCCCCCACTGGACATGCCTCAACCTTGGGAAACACCATATATTTT.

J is TRBJ2-7 and V is TRBV9; 9 bases agree with TRBD2. V lost 2 bases, J lost 1 base, and 4 bases stayed unmatched. The CDR3 has 15 amino acids. CDR1 is SGDLS and CDR2 is YYNGEE in the germline V gene. CDR3 residues: CASSVASGDSYEQYF. CDR3 coding DNA: TGTGCCAGCAGCGTCGCTAGCGGGGATTCCTACGAGCAGTACTTC. Using reference TRBV9 and TRBJ2-7 for the parts outside the CDR3, the full variable domain is DSGVTQTPKHLITATGQRVTLRCSPRSGDLSVYWYQQSLDQGLQFLIQYYNGEERAKGNILERFSAQQFPDLHSELNLSSLELGDSALYFCASSVASGDSYEQYFGPGTRLTVT.

This sequence joins TRBV10-3 and TRBJ1-2; 8 bases map to TRBD1. V trimming: 7 bases; J trimming: 0 bases; junction bases outside the gene matches: 7. CDR1 and CDR2 (germline): ENHRY, SYGVKD. The CDR3 has 15 amino acids. The CDR3 nucleotides read TGTGCCATCATGGGAAGGACAGGGTCTAACTATGGCTACACCTTC. Translating gives CAIMGRTGSNYGYTF.

The chain links TRBV6-5 to TRBJ1-2; D is unresolved. The CDR3 totals 14 residues. Trimming shortened V by 0 bases and J by 3 bases, and 8 bases separated the two germline ends. The germline CDR1 and CDR2 sequences are MNHEY and SVGAGI. Here the CDR3 reads CASSYSGRDYGYTF. The CDR3 nucleotides are TGTGCCAGCAGTTACTCTGGGCGAGACTATGGCTACACCTTC.

This clone was seen a handful of times. This chain connects TRBV30 to TRBJ1-1; TRBD1 might be the D (5 bases). V gave up 2 bases and J gave up 8 bases, with 12 bases separating them. The CDR3 has 12 amino acids. Germline V gene sequence: CDR1 GTSNPN, CDR2 SVGIG (reference sequence). This chain's CDR3 is CAWSRETVEAFF. Here the CDR3 DNA reads TGTGCCTGGAGTCGGGAGACAGTCGAAGCTTTCTTT.